These T cell receptor beta chains were read from a single sample in a study of T cells in Graves' hyperthyroidism and ophthalmopathy. TCRdb reprocessed the multiplex PCR reads via MiXCR and lists one record per CDR3 protein. The sample consists of 45,000 to 60,000 distinct CDR3 sequences, less than 50% of them appearing once. The sample taken for sequencing was blood. The receptor set was obtained from a woman aged 25-40 years with Graves' ophthalmopathy. Both conserved end residues are part of each CDR3. The order of the fields is V gene, clone size, J gene, D gene, CDR3 DNA, CDR3 protein. The D gene is left open where the match is weak. Part of the rows lack a size; the others show once, few, many or a class for expanded clones.

v_gene: TRBV28
abundance: few
j_gene: TRBJ1-1
d_gene: -
CDR3nt: TGTGCCAGCAGTTTGGGGGGGGGGACTGAAGCTTTCTTT
CDR3aa: CASSLGGGTEAFF

v_gene: TRBV29-1
abundance: few
j_gene: TRBJ1-1
d_gene: -
CDR3nt: TGCAGCGTACGACCGGACGGGTACACTGAAGCTTTCTTT
CDR3aa: CSVRPDGYTEAFF

v_gene: TRBV5-4
abundance: -
j_gene: TRBJ2-3
d_gene: TRBD1
CDR3nt: TGTGCCAGCAGCTTGGCAGGGGGCGCGCCGAGCACAGAAACGCAGTATTTT
CDR3aa: CASSLAGGAPSTETQYF

v_gene: TRBV19
abundance: many
j_gene: TRBJ1-5
d_gene: -
CDR3nt: TGTGCCAGTAGTATAAGTCACAGGGATCAGCCCCAGCATTTT
CDR3aa: CASSISHRDQPQHF

v_gene: TRBV20-1
abundance: -
j_gene: TRBJ2-3
d_gene: -
CDR3nt: TGCAGTGCTAGATTGCAGGGAGATACGCAGTATTTT
CDR3aa: CSARLQGDTQYF

v_gene: TRBV12-3/TRBV12-4
abundance: many
j_gene: TRBJ1-5
d_gene: -
CDR3nt: TGTGCCAGCAGTACCCGGGACGGTAGCAATCAGCCCCAGCATTTT
CDR3aa: CASSTRDGSNQPQHF

v_gene: TRBV14
abundance: -
j_gene: TRBJ2-7
d_gene: TRBD1
CDR3nt: TGTGCCAGCAGCGTGGAAGGACCGGGACAGGGGGCCGGGGAGCAGTACTTC
CDR3aa: CASSVEGPGQGAGEQYF

v_gene: TRBV10-3
abundance: -
j_gene: TRBJ2-2
d_gene: -
CDR3nt: TGTGCCACCCTAATAGGGACAGGGGAGCTGTTTTTT
CDR3aa: CATLIGTGELFF

v_gene: TRBV29-1
abundance: few
j_gene: TRBJ2-3
d_gene: -
CDR3nt: TGCAGCGTTGAAGATCCGACAGGCCCCGGTGGTACGCAGTATTTT
CDR3aa: CSVEDPTGPGGTQYF

v_gene: TRBV11-2
abundance: many
j_gene: TRBJ2-7
d_gene: -
CDR3nt: TGTGCCAGCAGCTTACAGCGGACCTCCTACGAGCAGTACTTC
CDR3aa: CASSLQRTSYEQYF

v_gene: TRBV9
abundance: many
j_gene: TRBJ2-3
d_gene: TRBD2
CDR3nt: TGTGCCAGCAGCGTAGGCGGTAGCGGGAGTATGACAGATACGCAGTATTTT
CDR3aa: CASSVGGSGSMTDTQYF